This T cell receptor (beta chain) appears in the sequencing data of a study of OX40 agonist ivuxolimab in advanced cancers. Clones were read by immunoSEQ multiplex PCR, and TCRdb kept only the in-frame ones, dropping some. Seen here are over 70,000 clones, approximately 90% observed once, and the top ten hold 9.5% to 13%. The trim removed 5 bases at V and 3 bases at J, leaving 4 bases unmatched. Germline V gives CDR1 MDHEN, CDR2 SYDVKM. This CDR3 is 13 amino acids long. The sequence derives from an adult with an advanced solid tumor such as melanoma, head and neck, liver or kidney cancer. The sample was CD4+ or CD8+ T cells sorted from blood, taken in a trial of the OX40 agonist ivuxolimab. This chain joins TRBV28 and TRBJ2-7; 7 bases fit TRBD1. CDR3 DNA sequence: TGTGCCAGCAGTGGACAGGCGAACTACGAGCAGTACTTC. Its protein product is CASSGQANYEQYF.